The 19 T cell receptor beta chains below come from one sample, sequenced in a study of blood T cells in healthy people across ages. PCR was performed a second time for about 6 to 12 cycles using a sample-barcoded 5' primer and a J-beta primer mix. TCRdb fed the 5' RACE reads into MiXCR, producing one record per CDR3 protein. The table shows roughly 2 million distinct CDR3 sequences, with around 50% occurring only once. The sequenced material came from blood. All receptors derive from a woman aged 40 to 50 in good health.

This chain links TRBV29-1 with TRBJ1-2; no reliable D call. CDR3 size: 11 residues. V was clipped by 3 bases and J by 8 bases, with 10 bases between them. The germline gives CDR1 SQVTM, CDR2 ANQGSEA. This CDR3 is CSVDLARGYTF. Here the CDR3 DNA reads TGCAGCGTTGACTTGGCCAGGGGCTACACCTTC. Based on the CDR3 plus reference TRBV29-1 and TRBJ1-2, the full variable domain is SAVISQKPSRDICQRGTSLTIQCQVDSQVTMMFWYRQQPGQSLTLIATANQGSEATYESGFVIDKFPISRPNLTFSTLTVSNMSPEDSSIYLCSVDLARGYTFGSGTRLTVV.

V gene TRBV15 combines with J gene TRBJ2-7; maybe TRBD2 (6 bases). V dropped 3 bases and J dropped 4 bases, with 19 bases sitting between them. The germline gives CDR1 LNHNV, CDR2 YYDKDF (reference sequence). CDR3 length equals 16 residues. CDR3 sequence: CATSSRSGGPIYEQYF. CDR3 nucleotides: TGTGCCACCAGCAGCCGATCAGGAGGGCCGATTTACGAGCAGTACTTC.

The chain uses TRBV11-1 and TRBJ2-1, with 14 bases matching TRBD2. CDR1 and CDR2 from the germline V gene are SGHAT and FQDESV (reference sequence). The V gene end was trimmed by 7 bases and the J gene end by 5 bases; junction bases not matched to a gene: 22. The CDR3 loop spans 21 amino acids. As DNA, the CDR3 is TGTGCCAGCACGCGCGGAACCAGACTAGCGGGGGGGCTTGCTTCCCACAATGAGCAGTTCTTC. It yields the protein CASTRGTRLAGGLASHNEQFF.

A few counts support this clonotype. The rearrangement uses TRBV28 and TRBJ2-3; possibly TRBD1 for D (5 bases). The CDR3 is 15 residues long. The germline CDR1 and CDR2 sequences are MDHEN and SYDVKM. V lost 6 bases, J lost 2 bases, and 15 bases lay in between. This CDR3 reads CASRLGASITDTQYF. CDR3 nucleotides: TGTGCCAGCAGATTAGGGGCCTCAATCACAGATACGCAGTATTTT.

This clonotype was recorded a few times. This rearrangement joins TRBV18 to TRBJ2-5; maybe TRBD2 (7 bases). Trimming stripped 3 bases from V and 4 bases from J, with 15 bases between. Germline-derived CDR1 and CDR2 are KGHSH and LQKENI. CDR3 length equals 15 residues. CDR3 DNA sequence: TGTGCCAGCTCACCGTCGGCGGGGGCCCGAGAGACCCAGTACTTC. It specifies CASSPSAGARETQYF.

This clonotype was seen only a few times. The chain uses TRBV20-1 and TRBJ2-5, with 10 bases identical to TRBD2. V dropped 1 base and J dropped 3; count of bases not matched to a gene: 8. The CDR3 is 16 amino acids. Per the germline V gene, CDR1 is DFQATT and CDR2 is SNEGSKA (reference sequence). The CDR3 DNA sequence: TGCAGTGCTAGAGTGGGGGGACTAGCGCTTAAAGAGACCCAGTACTTC. Encoded protein: CSARVGGLALKETQYF.

J is TRBJ2-2 and V is TRBV4-3, with 9 bases identical to TRBD1. The trim removed 1 base at V and 5 bases at J, leaving 8 bases unmatched. The CDR3 consists of 17 residues. Germline V gene sequence: CDR1 LGHNA, CDR2 YSLEER. DNA for the CDR3: TGCGCCAGCAGCCAAGGCTTCCGGGACAGGGAAACCGGGGAGCTGTTTTTT. Its translation: CASSQGFRDRETGELFF.

The chain employs TRBV12-3 or TRBV12-4 and TRBJ2-5; possible D gene TRBD1, 5 bases. The end of the DNA is better explained by TRBJ2-7, so the J call may be wrong. The CDR3 sequence is 13 residues long. The CDR3 loop is CASTLGALYEQYF. The CDR3, as DNA: TGTGCCAGCACCTTAGGGGCCCTCTACGAGCAGTACTTC.

The rearrangement uses TRBV6-5 and TRBJ1-2, with D unclear. The CDR3 is 16 amino acids. The V end was cut by 2 bases, the J end by 7 bases, with 20 bases between. The germline V gene has CDR1 MNHEY and CDR2 SVGAGI. The CDR3 DNA follows: TGTGCCAGCAGTTACCGCGTGACATCTGAATTATCTGGCTACACCTTC. It yields the protein CASSYRVTSELSGYTF.

This clonotype has just a few counts. The rearrangement uses TRBV20-1 and TRBJ2-1, with a tentative D call TRBD2 (5 bases). The CDR3 extends over 11 amino acids. Germline CDR1 reads DFQATT; CDR2 reads SNEGSKA (reference sequence). CDR3 amino acids: CSPNRGNEQFF. Written as DNA, the CDR3 is TGCAGCCCTAACCGAGGGAATGAGCAGTTCTTC.

This sequence joins TRBV4-3 and TRBJ1-4, with 9 bases fitting TRBD1. The CDR3 length is 16 residues. The junction had 9 bases not matched to a gene; V was cut back by 3 bases and J by 7 bases. Germline V gene data show CDR1 as LGHNA and CDR2 as YSLEER. The CDR3, as DNA: TGCGCCAGCAGCCAGCCCGGGACAGGGTTGAGTGAAAAACTGTTTTTT. It encodes CASSQPGTGLSEKLFF.

The chain joins TRBV2 to TRBJ2-1, with a possible D match to TRBD1 (7 bases). V lost 0 bases, J lost 13 bases, and 19 bases lay in between. The CDR3 totals 15 residues. From germline, CDR1 is SNHLY and CDR2 FYNNEI. The CDR3 loop is CASSEALLGRGEQFF. CDR3 nucleotides: TGTGCCAGCAGTGAAGCGCTTTTGGGCAGGGGGGAACAGTTCTTC. The full variable domain, with the rest looked up from reference TRBV2 and TRBJ2-1, is EPEVTQTPSHQVTQMGQEVILRCVPISNHLYFYWYRQILGQKVEFLVSFYNNEISEKSEIFDDQFSVERPDGSNFTLKIRSTKLEDSAMYFCASSEALLGRGEQFFGPGTRLTVL.

The chain couples TRBV6-6 to TRBJ2-1; 9 nucleotides line up with TRBD2. The CDR3 has 17 amino acids. Germline CDR1 reads MNHNY; CDR2 reads SVGAGI (reference sequence). With V trimmed by 4 bases and J by 0 bases, 7 bases remained unmatched. The CDR3 nucleotides are TGTGCCAGCAGTTTCGTGAGCGGGGGGCGCTCCTACAATGAGCAGTTCTTC. Translated: CASSFVSGGRSYNEQFF.

This chain connects TRBV20-1 to TRBJ1-2; 8 nucleotides line up with TRBD1. The CDR3 runs 15 residues. The V and J ends lost 2 bases and 4 bases, in that order; junction bases with no gene match: 9. CDR1 DFQATT and CDR2 SNEGSKA come from the germline V gene (reference sequence). As DNA, the CDR3 is TGCAGTGCTAGATCAGACTTCGGGACAGGCTATGGCTACACCTTC. Translating it yields CSARSDFGTGYGYTF.

As regards this clonotype: The germline gene is not matched at one end of the junction; a read error may be the cause. The chain links TRBV3-1 to TRBJ1-2; the D gene is possibly TRBD1 (5 bases). CDR1 LGHDT and CDR2 YNNKEL come from the germline V gene (reference sequence). The CDR3 sequence is 14 residues long. The CDR3 DNA sequence: TGTGCCACCAGCCAAGGGGAGGGGTTGGTTGGCTACACCTTC. It is translated as CATSQGEGLVGYTF.

The chain is built from TRBV24-1 and TRBJ2-3; 7 bases are a match to TRBD1. The V and J ends lost 3 bases and 3 bases, in that order; junction bases with no gene match: 14. The CDR3 has 18 residues. Germline CDR1 and CDR2: KGHDR and SFDVKD. CDR3 in DNA: TGTGCCACCAGTGATCTGACGGGACAGACGGGGATTACAGATACGCAGTATTTT. The encoded protein is CATSDLTGQTGITDTQYF.

A few counts support this clonotype. The chain recombines TRBV6-5 with TRBJ2-3; 7 bases match TRBD2. Germline loops: CDR1 MNHEY, CDR2 SVGAGI. The length of the CDR3 is 16 residues. V trimming: 2 bases; J trimming: 3 bases; junction bases outside the gene matches: 8. CDR3 region: CASSYGLAAGTDTQYF. In nucleotides, the CDR3 is TGTGCCAGCAGTTACGGTCTAGCGGCGGGTACAGATACGCAGTATTTT.

This chain joins TRBV20-1 and TRBJ2-7; 10 bases agree with TRBD2. The CDR3 covers 14 residues. The V and J ends lost 1 base and 6 bases, in that order; junction bases with no gene match: 6. The germline V gene has CDR1 DFQATT and CDR2 SNEGSKA (reference sequence). For the CDR3, the DNA is TGCAGTGCTAGAGCCAGCGGGGGGGCTATCGAGCAGTACTTC. This sequence encodes CSARASGGAIEQYF.

The genes are TRBV28 and TRBJ1-3; D gene uncertain. The CDR3 sequence is 15 residues long. The germline V gene has CDR1 MDHEN and CDR2 SYDVKM. V gave up 8 bases and J gave up 4 bases, with 18 bases separating them. This chain's CDR3 is CASLTPGLRGNTIYF. In DNA form, the CDR3 reads TGTGCCAGCCTTACGCCGGGCCTAAGAGGAAACACCATATATTTT.